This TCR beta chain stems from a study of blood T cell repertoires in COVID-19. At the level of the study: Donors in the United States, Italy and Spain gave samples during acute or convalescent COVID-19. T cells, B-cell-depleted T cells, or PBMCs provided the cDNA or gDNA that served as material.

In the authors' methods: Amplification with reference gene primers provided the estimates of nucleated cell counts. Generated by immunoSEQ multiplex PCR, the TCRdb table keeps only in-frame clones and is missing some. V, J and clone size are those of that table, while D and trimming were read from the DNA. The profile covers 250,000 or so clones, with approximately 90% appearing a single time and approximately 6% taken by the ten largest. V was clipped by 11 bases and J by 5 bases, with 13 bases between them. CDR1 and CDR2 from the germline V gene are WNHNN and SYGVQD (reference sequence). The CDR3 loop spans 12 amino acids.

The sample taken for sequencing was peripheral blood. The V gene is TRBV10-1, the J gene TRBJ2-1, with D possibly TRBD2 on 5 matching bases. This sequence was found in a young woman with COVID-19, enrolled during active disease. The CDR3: CAGSGNHNEQFF. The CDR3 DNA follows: TGCGCCGGATCCGGGAACCACAATGAGCAGTTCTTC.